One sample yielded the 27 T cell receptor beta chains listed below, sequenced in a study of control samples from healthy donors and cancer patients. TCRdb's copy holds only in-frame clones and misses some; the assay was immunoSEQ multiplex PCR. Altogether approximately 70,000 clones are present, over 65% being singletons, with the ten largest covering roughly 16%. Sequencing was done on a sample of blood. These receptor sequences come from a man aged 45-65 years in good health.

This sequence joins TRBV28 and TRBJ1-2; D call uncertain. CDR1 and CDR2 from the germline V gene are MDHEN and SYDVKM. The ends were cut back, 2 bases at V and 3 bases at J, with 7 bases in the middle. CDR3 length equals 13 residues. This chain's CDR3 is CASSLKAYYGYTF. In DNA form, the CDR3 reads TGTGCCAGCAGTTTAAAGGCCTACTATGGCTACACCTTC.

V usage is TRBV9 and J usage is TRBJ2-5; no definite D call. The CDR3 extends over 14 amino acids. Per the germline V gene, CDR1 is SGDLS and CDR2 is YYNGEE. V was cut by 3 bases and J by 1 base, with 10 bases left in between. In nucleotides, the CDR3 is TGTGCCAGCAGCGGAGGACCGTCCCAAGAGACCCAGTACTTC. It translates to CASSGGPSQETQYF. Looking up the rest from reference TRBV9 and TRBJ2-5 gives the full variable domain: DSGVTQTPKHLITATGQRVTLRCSPRSGDLSVYWYQQSLDQGLQFLIQYYNGEERAKGNILERFSAQQFPDLHSELNLSSLELGDSALYFCASSGGPSQETQYFGPGTRLLVL.

The rearrangement joins TRBV12-3 or TRBV12-4 to TRBJ2-1; 7 positions agree with TRBD2. V lost 2 bases and J lost 15; bases outside the gene matches: 10. CDR3 size: 13 residues. The CDR3 region is CASSLLADSGGFF. CDR3 in DNA: TGTGCCAGCAGTTTACTAGCGGATTCGGGGGGGTTCTTC.

The V call is TRBV7-2, the J call TRBJ2-2; 8 bases are a match to TRBD2. This CDR3 comprises 15 residues. With 2 bases clipped from V and 6 bases from J, the junction kept 5 bases outside the gene matches. Germline CDR1 reads SGHTA; CDR2 reads FQGNSA. CDR3 loop: CASSLTAGEAGELFF. CDR3 bases: TGTGCCAGCAGCTTAACAGCGGGAGAGGCCGGGGAGCTGTTTTTT.

The rearrangement uses TRBV5-1 and TRBJ2-1, with 7 bases identical to TRBD1. The CDR3 sequence is 14 residues long. J gave up 5 bases and V 2 bases, and 4 bases lay outside the gene matches. Looked up from germline, CDR1 is SGHRS and CDR2 is YFSETQ. CDR3 DNA: TGCGCCAGCAGCTTTGGGACAGCCCACAATGAGCAGTTCTTC. Its protein product is CASSFGTAHNEQFF.

The chain combines TRBV9 with TRBJ2-2; 10 bases are shared with TRBD1. The CDR3 sequence is 15 residues long. Germline V gene lookup returns CDR1 SGDLS and CDR2 YYNGEE. V trimming: 5 bases; J trimming: 3 bases; junction bases outside the gene matches: 4. The DNA for the CDR3 is TGTGCCAGCAGGGCCGGGACAGGGGACACCGGGGAGCTGTTTTTT. It yields the protein CASRAGTGDTGELFF. The whole variable domain, filled in from reference TRBV9 and TRBJ2-2, reads DSGVTQTPKHLITATGQRVTLRCSPRSGDLSVYWYQQSLDQGLQFLIQYYNGEERAKGNILERFSAQQFPDLHSELNLSSLELGDSALYFCASRAGTGDTGELFFGEGSRLTVL.

V and J are TRBV4-3 and TRBJ1-4; 9 nucleotides match TRBD1. Germline V gives CDR1 LGHNA, CDR2 YSLEER. This CDR3 region has 14 residues. Trimming took 3 bases from V and 7 from J; bases not matched to a gene: 3. The CDR3 sequence is CASSQDRGSEKLFF. CDR3 DNA: TGCGCCAGCAGCCAGGACAGGGGTAGTGAAAAACTGTTTTTT.

This clone was observed once. The rearrangement uses TRBV5-1 and TRBJ2-5; 11 bases fit TRBD2. Germline V CDR1 and CDR2: SGHRS, YFSETQ. The CDR3 contains 15 residues. Trimming removed 4 bases from V and 2 bases from J; junction bases left unmatched: 4. The CDR3 is CASSPTSGSQETQYF. The CDR3 DNA reads as TGCGCCAGCAGCCCCACTAGCGGGAGTCAAGAGACCCAGTACTTC.

The CDR3 is CASSEQSPNEQFF. The CDR3 nucleotides read TGCGCCAGCTCAGAACAGAGTCCCAATGAGCAGTTCTTC. The chain couples TRBV5-1 to TRBJ2-1, with unresolved D. Germline V CDR1 and CDR2: SGHRS, YFSETQ. V lost 7 bases to trimming and J lost 6 bases, with 14 bases between them. The CDR3 is made up of 13 amino acids.

The genes are TRBV6-1 and TRBJ2-7; D ambiguous. The CDR3 is made up of 15 amino acids. Trimming removed 1 base from V and 3 bases from J, with 13 bases in between. Germline-derived CDR1 and CDR2 are MNHNS and SASEGT. The CDR3 loop reads CASSEEQVQHYEQYF. The CDR3 bases are TGTGCCAGCAGTGAAGAGCAGGTCCAGCACTACGAGCAGTACTTC.

This rearrangement joins TRBV15 to TRBJ2-4; the D is unclear. CDR1 LNHNV and CDR2 YYDKDF come from the germline V gene (reference sequence). CDR3 size: 12 residues. The V end was cut by 3 bases, the J end by 8 bases, with 8 bases between. The CDR3 region is CATSRWMDIQYF. The CDR3 bases are TGTGCCACCAGCAGGTGGATGGACATTCAGTACTTC.

The genes are TRBV19 and TRBJ2-3; 8 bases align to TRBD1. Germline V gives CDR1 LNHDA, CDR2 SQIVND (reference sequence). The V gene end was trimmed by 5 bases and the J gene end by 4 bases; junction bases not matched to a gene: 8. The CDR3 loop spans 15 amino acids. The DNA of the CDR3 is TGTGCCAGTAGTGAGTGGAACAGGGGGTCAGATACGCAGTATTTT. It yields the protein CASSEWNRGSDTQYF.

The rearrangement uses TRBV5-4 and TRBJ2-2; 10 positions match TRBD1. Looked up from germline, CDR1 is SGHNT and CDR2 is YYREEE (reference sequence). J gave up 4 bases and V 4 bases, and 4 bases lay outside the gene matches. This CDR3 is 15 amino acids long. CDR3 residues: CASSGQGGVTGELFF. The CDR3, as DNA: TGTGCCAGCAGCGGACAGGGGGGCGTCACCGGGGAGCTGTTTTTT. The full variable domain, in which reference TRBV5-4 and TRBJ2-2 provide the parts outside the CDR3, is ETGVTQSPTHLIKTRGQQVTLRCSSQSGHNTVSWYQQALGQGPQFIFQYYREEENGRGNFPPRFSGLQFPNYSSELNVNALELDDSALYLCASSGQGGVTGELFFGEGSRLTVL.

The V call is TRBV30, the J call TRBJ1-5; a weak D match, TRBD1 (5 bases). V shed 0 bases and J shed 3 bases, with 18 bases lying between them. This CDR3 is 17 amino acids long. Germline-derived CDR1 and CDR2 are GTSNPN and SVGIG (reference sequence). CDR3 amino acids: CAWSVGGQTFYNQPQHF. For the CDR3, the DNA is TGTGCCTGGAGTGTAGGTGGACAAACCTTTTACAATCAGCCCCAGCATTTT.

The chain links TRBV6-4 to TRBJ2-6; D call uncertain. V was cut by 3 bases and J by 1 base, with 7 bases left in between. The CDR3 sequence is 15 residues long. Per the germline V gene, CDR1 is MRHNA and CDR2 is SNTAGT. This CDR3 is CASSEFGSGANVLTF. The CDR3 nucleotides read TGTGCCAGCAGTGAGTTCGGTTCTGGGGCCAACGTCCTGACTTTC.

The chain links TRBV6-1 to TRBJ2-3; no reliable D call. Deletions cut 2 bases from V and 3 bases from J, with 6 bases between. This CDR3 contains 13 residues. Germline values: CDR1 MNHNS, CDR2 SASEGT. CDR3 protein: CASSEQWTDTQYF. CDR3 bases: TGTGCCAGCAGTGAACAGTGGACAGATACGCAGTATTTT.

The chain is built from TRBV6-2 or TRBV6-3 and TRBJ2-7; 10 nucleotides agree with TRBD2. The CDR3 has 13 residues. Unmatched junction bases numbered 0, after V lost 4 bases and J lost 3 bases. In germline, CDR1 is MNHEY, CDR2 SVGEGT. This chain's CDR3 is CASSSSGSYEQYF. The CDR3 region has the DNA TGTGCCAGCAGTTCTAGCGGGAGCTACGAGCAGTACTTC.

This clone was picked up a small number of times. This chain links TRBV3-1 (or the pseudogene TRBV3-2) with TRBJ1-4; D unresolved. The V gene's germline CDR1 is LGHDT and CDR2 YNNKEL (reference sequence). CDR3 length: 14 amino acids. V was trimmed by 0 bases and J by 8 bases, leaving 10 bases between them. The CDR3: CASSQELFTEKLFF. CDR3 in DNA: TGTGCCAGCAGCCAAGAGTTGTTTACGGAAAAACTGTTTTTT.

The gene calls are TRBV7-2 and TRBJ1-2; 8 nucleotides match TRBD1. V shed 5 bases and J 3 bases; nucleotides not matched to a gene: 8. CDR3 length: 15 amino acids. Germline V gene data show CDR1 as SGHTA and CDR2 as FQGNSA. CDR3 in DNA: TGTGCCAGCAGCACTACGGACAGGGTGGACTATGGCTACACCTTC. Amino acids: CASSTTDRVDYGYTF.

This clone has just a few counts. The chain couples TRBV24-1 to TRBJ2-5; TRBD2 matches 9 bases. CDR1 and CDR2 (germline): KGHDR, SFDVKD. The CDR3 is made up of 16 amino acids. V trimming: 3 bases; J trimming: 1 base; junction bases outside the gene matches: 5. CDR3 region: CATSDRLAGTQETQYF. The DNA for the CDR3 is TGTGCCACCAGTGATAGGCTAGCGGGAACCCAAGAGACCCAGTACTTC.

This rearrangement joins TRBV6-5 to TRBJ2-3; 7 nucleotides agree with TRBD1. The CDR3 extends over 15 amino acids. Losses at the gene ends were 1 base for V and 3 bases for J; bases not matched to a gene: 4. CDR1 MNHEY and CDR2 SVGAGI come from the germline V gene. The CDR3 loop reads CASSYFLGQTDTQYF. The DNA of the CDR3 is TGTGCCAGCAGTTACTTTCTGGGACAGACAGATACGCAGTATTTT.

This CDR3 reads CASSSDRAENIQYF. CDR3 coding DNA: TGTGCCAGCAGCTCGGACAGGGCCGAAAACATTCAGTACTTC. The genes are TRBV7-2 and TRBJ2-4; 8 nucleotides match TRBD1. This CDR3 spans 14 amino acids. In germline, CDR1 is SGHTA, CDR2 FQGNSA. The junction had 4 bases not matched to a gene; V was cut back by 4 bases and J by 5 bases.

V gene TRBV18 combines with J gene TRBJ2-1; 10 bases map to TRBD2. There are 16 residues in the CDR3. Per the germline V gene, CDR1 is KGHSH and CDR2 is LQKENI. Germline trimming cut 6 bases from V and 5 bases from J; bases unmatched to any gene: 10. The DNA of the CDR3 is TGTGCCAGCTCCCCCCTAGCGGGAGTCCTCGACAATGAGCAGTTCTTC. It specifies CASSPLAGVLDNEQFF.

The CDR3 DNA reads as TGTGCCAGTAGTTCGACAGGGCTTGAAGCTTTCTTT. It is translated as CASSSTGLEAFF. The chain employs TRBV19 and TRBJ1-1, with 7 bases matching TRBD1. V lost 5 bases and J lost 7; bases outside the gene matches: 4. Looked up from germline, CDR1 is LNHDA and CDR2 is SQIVND (reference sequence). This CDR3 spans 12 amino acids.

The genes are TRBV23-1 and TRBJ2-1; possibly TRBD1 for D (7 bases). TRBV23-1 is an ORF, with its function uncertain. Trimming left V 9 bases short and J 0 bases short, with 21 bases between. There are 17 residues in the CDR3. The CDR3 DNA follows: TGCGCCAGTCTTACAGGGGAGGCCGACACCTCCTACAATGAGCAGTTCTTC. It translates to CASLTGEADTSYNEQFF.

This clone came up once. The V and J genes are TRBV28 and TRBJ1-5; 10 positions agree with TRBD1. The CDR3 extends over 16 amino acids. V trimming: 4 bases; J trimming: 5 bases; junction bases outside the gene matches: 8. Germline CDR1 and CDR2: MDHEN and SYDVKM. CDR3 in DNA: TGTGCCAGCAGTTCCGCTCCAGACAGGGGGCATCAGCCCCAGCATTTT. It translates to CASSSAPDRGHQPQHF.

This chain links TRBV12-3 or TRBV12-4 with TRBJ1-1, with D perhaps matching TRBD1 (6 bases). V was shortened by 6 bases and J by 7 bases, with 12 bases between the two germline ends. The length of the CDR3 is 12 residues. CDR3 region: CASRPGQIEAFF. The CDR3 DNA reads as TGTGCCAGCAGACCAGGACAGATTGAAGCTTTCTTT.